This passage covers 8 T cell receptor beta chains from one sample sequenced in a study of T cells of healthy individuals. Each CDR3 protein is one row after TCRdb ran MiXCR on the 5' RACE reads. This table has some 69,000 distinct CDR3 sequences, about 17% appearing once. These receptors were taken from a human donor in good health.

To note about this clonotype: The junction departs from the called germline gene at one end, perhaps through a read error. The chain uses TRBV6-5 and TRBJ2-7; D might be TRBD2 (6 bases). CDR3 length: 14 residues. In germline, CDR1 is MNHEY, CDR2 SVGAGI. CDR3: CVSGQGVGSYEQYF. CDR3 coding DNA: TGTGTCAGCGGGCAGGGTGTGGGCTCCTACGAGCAGTACTTC.

With respect to this clonotype: Given a much more abundant clone one base away, this may be a read error. This chain uses TRBV25-1 with TRBJ2-7; the D is unclear. Germline V gene data show CDR1 as MGHDK and CDR2 as SYGVNS. The CDR3 consists of 11 residues. CDR3 loop: CAGSDGYEQYF. CDR3 in DNA: TGTGCCGGCAGTGATGGTTACGAGCAGTACTTC.

This clonotype was recorded at least ten times. This chain uses TRBV6-2 or TRBV6-3 with TRBJ1-1; D ambiguous. Germline V gene data show CDR1 as MNHEY and CDR2 as SVGEGT. This CDR3 region has 13 residues. Trimming removed 1 base at V and 7 bases at J, with 10 bases between. CDR3 nucleotides: TGTGCCAGCAGTTACTTCGGGGAGAGTGAAGCTTTCTTT. Residues: CASSYFGESEAFF.

At least ten counts were recorded for this clonotype. The chain combines TRBV6-6 with TRBJ1-1; D might be TRBD1 (5 bases). Trimming took 2 bases from V and 1 from J, leaving 8 bases between them. CDR1 and CDR2 (germline): MNHNY, SVGAGI (reference sequence). This CDR3 has 14 residues. The CDR3 reads CASSYPTGNTEAFF. CDR3 DNA sequence: TGTGCCAGCAGTTACCCCACAGGGAACACTGAAGCTTTCTTT.

The chain combines TRBV7-2 with TRBJ2-7; 14 positions agree with TRBD2. This CDR3 contains 15 residues. V lost 5 bases to trimming and J lost 3 bases; unmatched junction nucleotides: 3. Germline CDR1 reads SGHTA; CDR2 reads FQGNSA. The CDR3 spells CASSPGTSGGYEQYF. The CDR3 DNA reads TGTGCCAGCAGCCCTGGGACTAGCGGGGGCTACGAGCAGTACTTC.

Only a few counts were recorded for this clonotype. This rearrangement joins TRBV9 to TRBJ1-3; tentatively, D is TRBD1 (5 bases). This CDR3 contains 13 residues. From germline, CDR1 is SGDLS and CDR2 YYNGEE. The V end lost 0 bases, the J end lost 7 bases, and 8 bases lay between the germline ends. CDR3 in amino acids: CASSVDGTNTIYF. The CDR3 region has the DNA TGTGCCAGCAGCGTAGACGGGACGAACACCATATATTTT.

This clonotype was counted between two and nine times. This sequence joins TRBV7-9 and TRBJ2-7; D call uncertain. The CDR3 has 15 residues. Germline V gene lookup returns CDR1 SEHNR and CDR2 FQNEAQ (reference sequence). V was shortened by 0 bases and J by 3 bases, with 12 bases between the two germline ends. CDR3: CASSLAYALNYEQYF. As DNA, the CDR3 is TGTGCCAGCAGCTTAGCGTACGCCCTTAACTACGAGCAGTACTTC.

The chain combines TRBV6-1 with TRBJ1-6; no firm D call. Trimming removed 2 bases from V and 6 bases from J, with 11 bases in between. The length of the CDR3 is 15 residues. The germline V gene encodes CDR1 MNHNS and CDR2 SASEGT. DNA of the CDR3: TGTGCCAGCAGTGAATTAGGCCATGGTAATTCACCCCTCCACTTT. It specifies CASSELGHGNSPLHF.